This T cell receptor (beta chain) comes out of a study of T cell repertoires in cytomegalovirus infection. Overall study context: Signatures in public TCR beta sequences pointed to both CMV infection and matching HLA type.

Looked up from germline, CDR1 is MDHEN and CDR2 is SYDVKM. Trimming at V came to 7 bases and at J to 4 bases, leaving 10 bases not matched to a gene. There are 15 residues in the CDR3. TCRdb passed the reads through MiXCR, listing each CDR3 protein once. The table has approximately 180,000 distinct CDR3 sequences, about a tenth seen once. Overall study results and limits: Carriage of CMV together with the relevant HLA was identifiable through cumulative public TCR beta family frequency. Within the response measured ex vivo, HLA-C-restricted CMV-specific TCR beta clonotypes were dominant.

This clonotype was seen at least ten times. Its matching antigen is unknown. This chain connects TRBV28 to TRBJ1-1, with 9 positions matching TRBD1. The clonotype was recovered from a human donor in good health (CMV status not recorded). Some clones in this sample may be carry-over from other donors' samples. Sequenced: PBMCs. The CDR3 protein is CASNRPGQGSTEAFF. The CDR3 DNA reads TGTGCCAGCAATCGGCCGGGACAGGGATCCACTGAAGCTTTCTTT.